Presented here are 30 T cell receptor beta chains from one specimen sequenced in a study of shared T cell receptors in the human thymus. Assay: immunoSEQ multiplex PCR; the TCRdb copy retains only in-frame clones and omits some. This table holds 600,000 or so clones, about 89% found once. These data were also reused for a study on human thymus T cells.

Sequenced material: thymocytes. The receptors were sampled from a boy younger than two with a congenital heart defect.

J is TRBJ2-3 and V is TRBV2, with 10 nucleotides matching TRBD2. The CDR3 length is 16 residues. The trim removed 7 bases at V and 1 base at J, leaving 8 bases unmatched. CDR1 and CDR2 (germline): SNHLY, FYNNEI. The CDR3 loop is CASKPPSGSGTDTQYF. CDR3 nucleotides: TGTGCCAGCAAACCCCCTAGCGGGAGTGGCACAGATACGCAGTATTTT.

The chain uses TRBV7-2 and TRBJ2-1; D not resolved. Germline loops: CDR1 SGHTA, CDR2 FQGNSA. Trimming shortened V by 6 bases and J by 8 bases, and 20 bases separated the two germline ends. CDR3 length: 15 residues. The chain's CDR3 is CASRPKALEVDEQFF. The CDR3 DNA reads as TGTGCCAGCAGACCAAAAGCCCTAGAGGTGGATGAGCAGTTCTTC.

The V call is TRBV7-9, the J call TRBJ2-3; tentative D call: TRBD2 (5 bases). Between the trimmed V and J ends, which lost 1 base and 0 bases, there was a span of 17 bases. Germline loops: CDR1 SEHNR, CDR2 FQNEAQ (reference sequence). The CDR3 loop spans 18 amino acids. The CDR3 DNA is TGTGCCAGCAGCTTAGTTAGCCCCGGTCCGGGAAGCACAGATACGCAGTATTTT. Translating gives CASSLVSPGPGSTDTQYF.

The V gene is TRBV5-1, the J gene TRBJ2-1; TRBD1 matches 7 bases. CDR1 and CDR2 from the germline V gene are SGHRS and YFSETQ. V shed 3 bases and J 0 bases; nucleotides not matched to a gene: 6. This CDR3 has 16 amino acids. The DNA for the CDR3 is TGCGCCAGCAGCTACGGGACAGACAGCTCCTACAATGAGCAGTTCTTC. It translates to CASSYGTDSSYNEQFF.

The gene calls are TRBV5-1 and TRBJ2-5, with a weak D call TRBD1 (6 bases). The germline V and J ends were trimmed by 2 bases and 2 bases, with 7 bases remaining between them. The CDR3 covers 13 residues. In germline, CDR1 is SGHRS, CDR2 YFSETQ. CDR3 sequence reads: CASSFRGQETQYF. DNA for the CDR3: TGCGCCAGCAGCTTCAGGGGTCAAGAGACCCAGTACTTC.

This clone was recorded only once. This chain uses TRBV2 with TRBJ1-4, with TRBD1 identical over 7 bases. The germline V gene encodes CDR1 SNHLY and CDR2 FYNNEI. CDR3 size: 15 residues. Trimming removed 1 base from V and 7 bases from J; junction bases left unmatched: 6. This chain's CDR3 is CASSEEGTVPEKLFF. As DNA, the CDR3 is TGTGCCAGCAGTGAAGAAGGGACAGTCCCTGAAAAACTGTTTTTT.

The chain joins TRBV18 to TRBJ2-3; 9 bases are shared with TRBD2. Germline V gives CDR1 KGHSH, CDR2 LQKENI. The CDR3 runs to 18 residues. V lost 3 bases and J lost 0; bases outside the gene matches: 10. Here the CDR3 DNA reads TGTGCCAGCTCACCCGGGCTAGCGGGGACCTGTAGCACAGATACGCAGTATTTT. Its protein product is CASSPGLAGTCSTDTQYF. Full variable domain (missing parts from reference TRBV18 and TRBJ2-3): NAGVMQNPRHLVRRRGQEARLRCSPMKGHSHVYWYRQLPEEGLKFMVYLQKENIIDESGMPKERFSAEFPKEGPSILRIQQVVRGDSAAYFCASSPGLAGTCSTDTQYFGPGTRLTVL.

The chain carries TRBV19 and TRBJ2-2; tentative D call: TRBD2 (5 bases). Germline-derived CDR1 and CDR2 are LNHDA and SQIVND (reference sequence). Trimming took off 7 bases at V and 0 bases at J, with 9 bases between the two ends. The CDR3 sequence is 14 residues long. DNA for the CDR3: TGTGCCAGTACTAAGGACTCGAACACCGGGGAGCTGTTTTTT. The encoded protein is CASTKDSNTGELFF.

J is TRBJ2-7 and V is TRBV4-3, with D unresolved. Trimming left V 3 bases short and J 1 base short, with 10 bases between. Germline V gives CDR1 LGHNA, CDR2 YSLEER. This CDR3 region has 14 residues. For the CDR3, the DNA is TGCGCCAGCAGCCAGAAGACAAATTCCTACGAGCAGTACTTC. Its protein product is CASSQKTNSYEQYF.

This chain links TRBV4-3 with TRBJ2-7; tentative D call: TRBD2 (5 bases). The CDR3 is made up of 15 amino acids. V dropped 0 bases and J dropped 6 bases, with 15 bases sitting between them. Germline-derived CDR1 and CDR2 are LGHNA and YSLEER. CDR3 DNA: TGCGCCAGCAGCCAAGATTCTGAGACACGGGGCGAGCAGTACTTC. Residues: CASSQDSETRGEQYF.

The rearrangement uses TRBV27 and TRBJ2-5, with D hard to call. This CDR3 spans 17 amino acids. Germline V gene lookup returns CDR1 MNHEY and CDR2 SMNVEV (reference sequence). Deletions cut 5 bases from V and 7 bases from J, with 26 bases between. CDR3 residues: CASSQSYDGRPAGTQYF. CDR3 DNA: TGTGCCAGCAGTCAATCGTACGACGGCAGGCCCGCAGGGACCCAGTACTTC.

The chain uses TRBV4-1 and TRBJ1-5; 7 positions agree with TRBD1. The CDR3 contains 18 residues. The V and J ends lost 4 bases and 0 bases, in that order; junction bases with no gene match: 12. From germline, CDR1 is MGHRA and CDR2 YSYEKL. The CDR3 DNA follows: TGCGCCAGCAGCCCTAGGGACAGTCCACTTAATAGCAATCAGCCCCAGCATTTT. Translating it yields CASSPRDSPLNSNQPQHF.

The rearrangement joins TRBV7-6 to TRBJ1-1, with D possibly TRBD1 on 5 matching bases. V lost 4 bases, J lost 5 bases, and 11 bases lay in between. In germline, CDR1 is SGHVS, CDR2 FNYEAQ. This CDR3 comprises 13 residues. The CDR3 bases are TGTGCCAGCAGCTGGGACCGGGGGACTGAAGCTTTCTTT. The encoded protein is CASSWDRGTEAFF.

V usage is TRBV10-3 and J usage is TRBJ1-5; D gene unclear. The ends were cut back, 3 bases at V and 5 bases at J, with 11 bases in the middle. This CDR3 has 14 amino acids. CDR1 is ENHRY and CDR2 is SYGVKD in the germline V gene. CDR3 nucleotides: TGTGCCATCAGTGAAGTAGGAGCCGATCAGCCCCAGCATTTT. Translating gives CAISEVGADQPQHF.

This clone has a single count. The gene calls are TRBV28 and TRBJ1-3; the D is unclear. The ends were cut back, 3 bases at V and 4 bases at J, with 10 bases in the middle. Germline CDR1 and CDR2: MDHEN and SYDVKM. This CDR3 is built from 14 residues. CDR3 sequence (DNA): TGTGCCAGCAGTTTCTCGGTAAAGGGAAACACCATATATTTT. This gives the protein CASSFSVKGNTIYF.

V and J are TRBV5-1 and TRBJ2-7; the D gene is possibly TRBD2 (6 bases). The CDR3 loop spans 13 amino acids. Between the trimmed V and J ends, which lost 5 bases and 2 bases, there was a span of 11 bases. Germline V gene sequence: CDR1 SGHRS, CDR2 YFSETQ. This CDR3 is CASSSGRPYEQYF. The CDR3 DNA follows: TGCGCCAGCAGTTCAGGGAGGCCCTACGAGCAGTACTTC.

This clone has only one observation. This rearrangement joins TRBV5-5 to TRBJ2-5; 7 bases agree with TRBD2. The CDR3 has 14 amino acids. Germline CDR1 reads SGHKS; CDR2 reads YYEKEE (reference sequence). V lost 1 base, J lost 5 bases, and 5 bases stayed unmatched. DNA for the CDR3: TGTGCCAGCAGCTTGCGGGGGGACGGGGAGACCCAGTACTTC. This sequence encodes CASSLRGDGETQYF.

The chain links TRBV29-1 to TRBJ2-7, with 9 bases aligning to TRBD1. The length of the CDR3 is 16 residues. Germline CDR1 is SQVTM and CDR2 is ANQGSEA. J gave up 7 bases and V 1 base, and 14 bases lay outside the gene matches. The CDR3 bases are TGCAGCGTTGAAGTACTCGGGACAGGGCCCCATTGTGAGCAGTACTTC. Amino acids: CSVEVLGTGPHCEQYF.

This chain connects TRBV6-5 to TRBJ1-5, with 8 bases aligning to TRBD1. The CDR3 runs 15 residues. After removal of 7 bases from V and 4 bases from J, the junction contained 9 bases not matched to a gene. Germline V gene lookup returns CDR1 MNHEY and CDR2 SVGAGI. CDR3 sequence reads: CASNTQQGVNQPQHF. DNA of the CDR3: TGTGCCAGCAATACTCAACAGGGGGTAAATCAGCCCCAGCATTTT.

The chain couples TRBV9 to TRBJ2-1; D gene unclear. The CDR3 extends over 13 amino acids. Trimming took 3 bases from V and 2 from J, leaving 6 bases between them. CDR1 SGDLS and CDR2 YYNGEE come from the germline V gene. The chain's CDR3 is CASSGATYNEQFF. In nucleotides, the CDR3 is TGTGCCAGCAGCGGGGCCACCTACAATGAGCAGTTCTTC.

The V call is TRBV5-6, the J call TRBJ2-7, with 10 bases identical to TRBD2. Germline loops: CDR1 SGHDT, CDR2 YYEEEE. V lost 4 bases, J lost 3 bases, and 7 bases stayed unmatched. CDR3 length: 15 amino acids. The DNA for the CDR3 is TGTGCCAGCAGCCCCAGCGGGAGGGCCAACTACGAGCAGTACTTC. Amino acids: CASSPSGRANYEQYF.

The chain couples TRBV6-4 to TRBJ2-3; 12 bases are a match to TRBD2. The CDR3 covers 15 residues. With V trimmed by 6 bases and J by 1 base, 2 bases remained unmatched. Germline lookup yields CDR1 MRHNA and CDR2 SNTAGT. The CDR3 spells CASRRLAGGTDTQYF. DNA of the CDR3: TGTGCCAGCAGGAGACTAGCGGGGGGCACAGATACGCAGTATTTT.

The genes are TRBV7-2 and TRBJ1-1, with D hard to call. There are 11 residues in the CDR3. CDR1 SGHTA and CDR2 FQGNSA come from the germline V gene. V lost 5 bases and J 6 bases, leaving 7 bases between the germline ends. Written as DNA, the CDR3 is TGTGCCAGCAGCCAGGAAGCTGAAGCTTTCTTT. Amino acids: CASSQEAEAFF.

The CDR3 DNA follows: TGCGCCAGCAGCCCCCCCACAGGACAGGTCCAAGAGACCCAGTACTTC. Encoded protein: CASSPPTGQVQETQYF. This rearrangement joins TRBV5-1 to TRBJ2-5; 7 bases match TRBD1. The J segment lost 1 base and the V segment lost 4 bases, leaving 10 bases of the junction unmatched. From germline, CDR1 is SGHRS and CDR2 YFSETQ. The CDR3 covers 16 residues.

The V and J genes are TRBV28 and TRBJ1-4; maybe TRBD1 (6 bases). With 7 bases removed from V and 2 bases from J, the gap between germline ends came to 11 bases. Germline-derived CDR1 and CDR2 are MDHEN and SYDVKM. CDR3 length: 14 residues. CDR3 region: CASKSQGTNEKLFF. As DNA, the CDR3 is TGTGCCAGCAAGTCACAGGGCACTAATGAAAAACTGTTTTTT.

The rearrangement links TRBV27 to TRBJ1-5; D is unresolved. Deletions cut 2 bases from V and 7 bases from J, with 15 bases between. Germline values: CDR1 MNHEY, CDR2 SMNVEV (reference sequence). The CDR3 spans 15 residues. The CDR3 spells CASSLRSGTLQPQHF. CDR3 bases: TGTGCCAGCAGTTTAAGGTCAGGCACGTTACAGCCCCAGCATTTT.

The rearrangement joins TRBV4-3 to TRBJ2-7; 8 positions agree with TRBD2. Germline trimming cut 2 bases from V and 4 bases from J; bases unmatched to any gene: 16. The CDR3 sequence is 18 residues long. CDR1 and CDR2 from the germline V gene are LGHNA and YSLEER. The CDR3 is CASSQKASGGTPAYEQYF. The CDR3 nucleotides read TGCGCCAGCAGCCAAAAAGCGTCGGGGGGGACACCCGCATACGAGCAGTACTTC.

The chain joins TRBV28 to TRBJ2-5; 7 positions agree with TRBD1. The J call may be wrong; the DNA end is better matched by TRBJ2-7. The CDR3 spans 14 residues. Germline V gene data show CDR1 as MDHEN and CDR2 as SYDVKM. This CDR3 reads CASRGTGVAYEQYF. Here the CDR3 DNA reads TGTGCCAGCAGGGGAACAGGGGTTGCCTACGAGCAGTACTTC.

CDR3: CASSWGGDGSLAFF. In DNA, the CDR3 is TGTGCCAGCAGCTGGGGGGGGGATGGTTCTTTGGCTTTCTTT. The chain couples TRBV5-4 to TRBJ1-1, with TRBD1 as a possible D gene (5 bases). The CDR3 is made up of 14 amino acids. Trimming took 3 bases from V and 11 from J, leaving 20 bases between them. Germline assignment: CDR1 SGHNT and CDR2 YYREEE (reference sequence). Using reference TRBV5-4 and TRBJ1-1 for the parts outside the CDR3, the full variable domain is ETGVTQSPTHLIKTRGQQVTLRCSSQSGHNTVSWYQQALGQGPQFIFQYYREEENGRGNFPPRFSGLQFPNYSSELNVNALELDDSALYLCASSWGGDGSLAFFGQGTRLTVV.

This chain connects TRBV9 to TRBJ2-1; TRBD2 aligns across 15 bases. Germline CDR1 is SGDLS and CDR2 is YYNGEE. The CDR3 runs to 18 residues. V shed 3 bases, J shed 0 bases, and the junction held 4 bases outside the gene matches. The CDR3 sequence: CASSGTSGGASSYNEQFF. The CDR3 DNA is TGTGCCAGCAGCGGGACTAGCGGGGGGGCAAGCTCCTACAATGAGCAGTTCTTC.